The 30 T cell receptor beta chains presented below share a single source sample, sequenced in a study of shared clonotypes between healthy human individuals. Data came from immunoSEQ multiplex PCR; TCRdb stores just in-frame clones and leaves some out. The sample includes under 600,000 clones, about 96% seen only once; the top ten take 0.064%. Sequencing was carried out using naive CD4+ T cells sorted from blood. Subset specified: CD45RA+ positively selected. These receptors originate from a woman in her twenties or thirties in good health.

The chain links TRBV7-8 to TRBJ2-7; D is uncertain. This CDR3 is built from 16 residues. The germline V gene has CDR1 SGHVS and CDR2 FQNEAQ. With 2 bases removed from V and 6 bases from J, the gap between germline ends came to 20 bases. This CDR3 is CASSLSASWAASEQYF. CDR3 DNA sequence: TGTGCCAGCAGCTTATCGGCTAGTTGGGCTGCAAGCGAGCAGTACTTC. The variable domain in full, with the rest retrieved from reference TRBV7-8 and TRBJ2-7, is GAGVSQSPRYKVAKRGQDVALRCDPISGHVSLFWYQQALGQGPEFLTYFQNEAQLDKSGLPSDRFFAERPEGSVSTLKIQRTQQEDSAVYLCASSLSASWAASEQYFGPGTRLTVT.

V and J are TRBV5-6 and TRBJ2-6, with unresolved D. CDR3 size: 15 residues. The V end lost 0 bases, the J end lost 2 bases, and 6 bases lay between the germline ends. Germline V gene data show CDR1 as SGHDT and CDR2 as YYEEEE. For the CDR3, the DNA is TGTGCCAGCAGCTTGGGGGCCACTGGGGCCAACGTCCTGACTTTC. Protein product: CASSLGATGANVLTF.

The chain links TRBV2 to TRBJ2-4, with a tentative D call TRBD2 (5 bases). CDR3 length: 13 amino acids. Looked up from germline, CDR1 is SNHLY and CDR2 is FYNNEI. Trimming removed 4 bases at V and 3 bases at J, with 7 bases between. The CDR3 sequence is CASSAAVKNIQYF. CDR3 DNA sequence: TGTGCCAGCAGTGCAGCGGTCAAAAACATTCAGTACTTC.

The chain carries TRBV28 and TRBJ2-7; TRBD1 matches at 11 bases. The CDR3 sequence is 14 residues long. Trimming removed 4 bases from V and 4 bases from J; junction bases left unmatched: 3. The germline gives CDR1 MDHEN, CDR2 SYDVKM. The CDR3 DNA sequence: TGTGCCAGCAGTTCTTGGGACAGGGGGTACGAGCAGTACTTC. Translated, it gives CASSSWDRGYEQYF.

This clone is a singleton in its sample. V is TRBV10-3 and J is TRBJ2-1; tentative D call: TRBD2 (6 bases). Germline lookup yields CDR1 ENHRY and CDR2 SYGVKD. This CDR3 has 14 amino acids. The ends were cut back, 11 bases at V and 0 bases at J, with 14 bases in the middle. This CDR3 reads CAACGDSSYNEQFF. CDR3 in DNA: TGTGCCGCTTGCGGGGATAGCTCCTACAATGAGCAGTTCTTC.

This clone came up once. This CDR3 is CASSLIAGAYTGELFF. As DNA, the CDR3 is TGCGCCAGCAGCTTGATAGCGGGAGCGTACACCGGGGAGCTGTTTTTT. The chain is built from TRBV5-1 and TRBJ2-2, with TRBD2 identical over 9 bases. This CDR3 spans 16 amino acids. The V gene end was trimmed by 1 base and the J gene end by 3 bases; junction bases not matched to a gene: 4. CDR1 is SGHRS, CDR2 YFSETQ, per germline.

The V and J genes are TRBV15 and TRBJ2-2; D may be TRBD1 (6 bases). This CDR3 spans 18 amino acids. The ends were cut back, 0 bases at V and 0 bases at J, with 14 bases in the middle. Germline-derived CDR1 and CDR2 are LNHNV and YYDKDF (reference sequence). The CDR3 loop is CATSRDIFGTPNTGELFF. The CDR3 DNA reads TGTGCCACCAGCAGAGATATTTTTGGGACACCGAACACCGGGGAGCTGTTTTTT.

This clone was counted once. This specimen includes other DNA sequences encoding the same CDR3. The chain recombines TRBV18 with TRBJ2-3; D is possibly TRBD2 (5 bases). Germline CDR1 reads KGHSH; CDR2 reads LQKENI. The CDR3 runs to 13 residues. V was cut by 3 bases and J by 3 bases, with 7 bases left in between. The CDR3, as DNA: TGTGCCAGCTCACCCACGGGGACAGATACGCAGTATTTT. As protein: CASSPTGTDTQYF.

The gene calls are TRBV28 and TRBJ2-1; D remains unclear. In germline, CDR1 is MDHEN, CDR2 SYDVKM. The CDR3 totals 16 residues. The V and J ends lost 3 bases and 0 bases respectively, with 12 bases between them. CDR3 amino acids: CASSFSSSLSYNEQFF. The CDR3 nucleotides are TGTGCCAGCAGTTTCTCGTCTTCCCTCTCCTACAATGAGCAGTTCTTC.

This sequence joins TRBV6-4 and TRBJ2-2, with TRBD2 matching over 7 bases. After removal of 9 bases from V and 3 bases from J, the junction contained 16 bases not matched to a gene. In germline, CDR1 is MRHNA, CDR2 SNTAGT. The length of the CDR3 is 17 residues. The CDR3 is CASGDYAGEPDTGELFF. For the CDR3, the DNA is TGTGCCAGTGGGGACTACGCGGGAGAACCCGACACCGGGGAGCTGTTTTTT.

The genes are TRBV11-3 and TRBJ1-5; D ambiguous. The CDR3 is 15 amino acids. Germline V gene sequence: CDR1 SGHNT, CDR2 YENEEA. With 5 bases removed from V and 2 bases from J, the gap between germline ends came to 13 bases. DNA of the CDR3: TGTGCCAGCAGCCACCCAAAGTGGGGCAATCAGCCCCAGCATTTT. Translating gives CASSHPKWGNQPQHF.

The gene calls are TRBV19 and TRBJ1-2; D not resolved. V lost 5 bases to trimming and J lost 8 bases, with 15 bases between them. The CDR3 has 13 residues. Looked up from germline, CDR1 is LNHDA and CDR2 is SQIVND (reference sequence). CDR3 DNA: TGTGCCAGTAGTGCGCCGCCGGGGTTAGGCTACACCTTC. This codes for CASSAPPGLGYTF.

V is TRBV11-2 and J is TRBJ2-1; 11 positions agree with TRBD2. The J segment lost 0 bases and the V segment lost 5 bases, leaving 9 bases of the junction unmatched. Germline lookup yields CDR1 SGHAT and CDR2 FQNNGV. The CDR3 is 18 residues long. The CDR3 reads CASSTGTSGKSSYNEQFF. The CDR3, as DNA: TGTGCCAGCAGCACCGGGACTAGCGGAAAGAGCTCCTACAATGAGCAGTTCTTC.

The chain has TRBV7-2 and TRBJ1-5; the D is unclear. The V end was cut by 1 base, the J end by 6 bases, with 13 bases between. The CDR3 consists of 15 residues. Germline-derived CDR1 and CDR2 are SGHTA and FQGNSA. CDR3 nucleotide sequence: TGTGCCAGCAGCTTAGTAGTTGCAGGACGTCAGCCCCAGCATTTT. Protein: CASSLVVAGRQPQHF.

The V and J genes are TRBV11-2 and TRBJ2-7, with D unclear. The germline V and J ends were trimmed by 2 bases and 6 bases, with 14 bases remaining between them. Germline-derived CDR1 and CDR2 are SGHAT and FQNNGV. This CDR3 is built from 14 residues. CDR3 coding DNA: TGTGCCAGCAGCTTAAGGCTAGTAATTGCCGAGCAGTACTTC. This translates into CASSLRLVIAEQYF.

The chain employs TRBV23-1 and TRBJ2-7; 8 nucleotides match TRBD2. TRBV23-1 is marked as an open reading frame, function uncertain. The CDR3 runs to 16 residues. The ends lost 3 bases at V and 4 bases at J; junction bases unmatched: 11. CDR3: CASSHRASGSGYEQYF. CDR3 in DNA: TGCGCCAGCAGTCACCGGGCGAGCGGGAGTGGGTACGAGCAGTACTTC.

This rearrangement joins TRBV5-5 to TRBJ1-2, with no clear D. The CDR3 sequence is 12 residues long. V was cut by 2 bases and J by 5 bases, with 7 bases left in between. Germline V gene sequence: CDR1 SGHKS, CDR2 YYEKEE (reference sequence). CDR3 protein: CASSLEGYGYTF. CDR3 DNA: TGTGCCAGCAGCTTAGAAGGTTATGGCTACACCTTC. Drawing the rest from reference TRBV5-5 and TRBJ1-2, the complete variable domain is DAGVTQSPTHLIKTRGQQVTLRCSPISGHKSVSWYQQVLGQGPQFIFQYYEKEERGRGNFPDRFSARQFPNYSSELNVNALLLGDSALYLCASSLEGYGYTFGSGTRLTVV.

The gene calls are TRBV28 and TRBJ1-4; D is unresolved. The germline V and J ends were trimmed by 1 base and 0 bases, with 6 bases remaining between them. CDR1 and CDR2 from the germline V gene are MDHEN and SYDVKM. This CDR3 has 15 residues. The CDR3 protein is CASSLYEATNEKLFF. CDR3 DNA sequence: TGTGCCAGCAGTTTATACGAAGCAACTAATGAAAAACTGTTTTTT.

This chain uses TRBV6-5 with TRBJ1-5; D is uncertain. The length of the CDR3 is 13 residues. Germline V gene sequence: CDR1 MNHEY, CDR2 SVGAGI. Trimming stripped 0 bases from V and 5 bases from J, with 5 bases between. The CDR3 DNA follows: TGTGCCAGCAGTTACTCGATCCATCAGCCCCAGCATTTT. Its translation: CASSYSIHQPQHF.

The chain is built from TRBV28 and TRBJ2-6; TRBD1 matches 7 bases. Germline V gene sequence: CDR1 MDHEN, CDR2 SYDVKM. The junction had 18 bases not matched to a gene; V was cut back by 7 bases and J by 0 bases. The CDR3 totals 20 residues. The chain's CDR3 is CASTPLLEDRSFSGANVLTF. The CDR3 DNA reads TGTGCCAGCACCCCCCTGCTAGAGGACAGGAGCTTCTCTGGGGCCAACGTCCTGACTTTC.

As DNA, the CDR3 is TGTGCCAGCAGCGGGCACAGGGAGGTGAGTGAAGCTTTCTTT. This sequence encodes CASSGHREVSEAFF. The chain links TRBV7-2 to TRBJ1-1; tentatively, D is TRBD1 (6 bases). Between the trimmed V and J ends, which lost 5 bases and 7 bases, there was a span of 17 bases. Germline V gene lookup returns CDR1 SGHTA and CDR2 FQGNSA. The CDR3 has 14 amino acids.

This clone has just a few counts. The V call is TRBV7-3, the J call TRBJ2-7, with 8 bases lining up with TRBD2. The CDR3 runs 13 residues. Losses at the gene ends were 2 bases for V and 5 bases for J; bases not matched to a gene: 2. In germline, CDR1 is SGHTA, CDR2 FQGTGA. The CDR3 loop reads CASSLAGGHEQYF. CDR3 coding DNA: TGTGCCAGCAGCTTAGCGGGAGGCCACGAGCAGTACTTC. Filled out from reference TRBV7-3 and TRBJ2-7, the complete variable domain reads GAGVSQTPSNKVTEKGKYVELRCDPISGHTALYWYRQSLGQGPEFLIYFQGTGAADDSGLPNDRFFAVRPEGSVSTLKIQRTERGDSAVYLCASSLAGGHEQYFGPGTRLTVT.

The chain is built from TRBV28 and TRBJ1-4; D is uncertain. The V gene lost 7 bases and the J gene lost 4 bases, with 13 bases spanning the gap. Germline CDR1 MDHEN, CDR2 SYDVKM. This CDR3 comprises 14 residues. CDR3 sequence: CASNEETFNEKLFF. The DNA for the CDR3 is TGTGCCAGCAACGAGGAAACTTTTAATGAAAAACTGTTTTTT.

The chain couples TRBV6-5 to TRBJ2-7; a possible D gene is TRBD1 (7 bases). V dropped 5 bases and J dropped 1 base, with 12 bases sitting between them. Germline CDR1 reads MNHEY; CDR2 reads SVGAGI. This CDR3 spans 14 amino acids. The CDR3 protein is CASSRRGQSYEQYF. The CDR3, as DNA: TGTGCCAGCAGTCGGCGGGGACAGTCCTACGAGCAGTACTTC.

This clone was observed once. CDR3 residues: CASSQDTGTSGNTDTQYF. Written as DNA, the CDR3 is TGTGCCAGCAGCCAAGATACGGGGACTAGCGGGAACACAGATACGCAGTATTTT. The rearrangement joins TRBV4-2 to TRBJ2-3; 13 bases line up with TRBD2. J gave up 2 bases and V 0 bases, and 5 bases lay outside the gene matches. CDR1 and CDR2 (germline): LGHNA, YNFKEQ. The CDR3 runs 18 residues.

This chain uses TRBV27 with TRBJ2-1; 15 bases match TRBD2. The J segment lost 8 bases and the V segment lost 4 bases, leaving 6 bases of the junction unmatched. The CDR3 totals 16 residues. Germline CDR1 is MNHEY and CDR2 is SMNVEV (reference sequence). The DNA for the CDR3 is TGTGCCAGCAGTTCCAGGGGACTAGCGGGAGGACATGAGCAGTTCTTC. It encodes CASSSRGLAGGHEQFF.

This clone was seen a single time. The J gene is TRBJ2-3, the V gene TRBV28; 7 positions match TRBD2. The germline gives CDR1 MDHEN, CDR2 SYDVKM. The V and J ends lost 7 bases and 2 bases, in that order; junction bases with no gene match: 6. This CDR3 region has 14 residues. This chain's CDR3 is CASTPGTITDTQYF. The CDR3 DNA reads TGTGCCAGCACCCCCGGGACTATCACAGATACGCAGTATTTT. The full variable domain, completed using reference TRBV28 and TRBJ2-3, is DVKVTQSSRYLVKRTGEKVFLECVQDMDHENMFWYRQDPGLGLRLIYFSYDVKMKEKGDIPEGYSVSREKKERFSLILESASTNQTSMYLCASTPGTITDTQYFGPGTRLTVL.

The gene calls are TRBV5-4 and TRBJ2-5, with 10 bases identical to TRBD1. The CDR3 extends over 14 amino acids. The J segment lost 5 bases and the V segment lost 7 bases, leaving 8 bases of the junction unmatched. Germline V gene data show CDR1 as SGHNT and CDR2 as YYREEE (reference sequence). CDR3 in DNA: TGTGCCAGCGGGCACCGGGACAGGGGTGAGACCCAGTACTTC. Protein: CASGHRDRGETQYF.

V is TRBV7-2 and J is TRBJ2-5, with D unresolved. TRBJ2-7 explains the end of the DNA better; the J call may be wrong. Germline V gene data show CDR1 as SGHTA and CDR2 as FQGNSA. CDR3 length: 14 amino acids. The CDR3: CASSSSIQAYEQYF. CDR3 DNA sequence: TGTGCCAGCAGCTCCTCAATCCAGGCCTACGAGCAGTACTTC.

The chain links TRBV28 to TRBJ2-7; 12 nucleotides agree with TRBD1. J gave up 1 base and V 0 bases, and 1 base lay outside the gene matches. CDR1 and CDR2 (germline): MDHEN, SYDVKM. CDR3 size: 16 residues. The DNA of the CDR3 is TGTGCCAGCAGTTTATGGGGACAGGGGGCTTCCTACGAGCAGTACTTC. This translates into CASSLWGQGASYEQYF.